This T cell receptor beta chain was identified during a study of blood T cells in healthy people across ages. Study results and caveats: PBMCs left unsorted prevented a conclusive naive versus antigen-experienced comparison.

Germline lookup yields CDR1 MNHEY and CDR2 SMNVEV (reference sequence). The CDR3 consists of 15 residues. Trimming cost V 6 bases and J 3 bases, with 17 bases left between them. This clonotype was seen only a few times. As yet, its antigen is unknown. Combining a sample-barcoded 5' primer with a J-beta primer mix, a second PCR ran for roughly 7 to 11 cycles. A single record per CDR3 protein comes from TCRdb applying MiXCR to the 5' RACE reads. The sample carries about 1.6 million distinct CDR3 sequences, almost 35% recorded once. It was roughly 10 milliliters of peripheral blood that were drawn from each donor.

V is TRBV27 and J is TRBJ1-2; no definite D call. This receptor was identified in a woman under 40 in good health. The sample consisted of blood. The DNA for the CDR3 is TGTGCCAGCAGCTGGCGGGTAGGAGAGGACTATGGCTACACCTTC. This encodes CASSWRVGEDYGYTF.